The rows below give T cell receptor beta chains drawn from one sample of a study of blood T cell repertoires in COVID-19. Generated by immunoSEQ multiplex PCR, the TCRdb table keeps only in-frame clones and is missing some. Found here are some 16,000 clones, 88% of them singletons; the top ten hold more than 10%. Sequencing input: peripheral blood. The receptor source for this set is a human donor in a cohort sampled during active COVID-19. CDR3s include the opening cysteine and the closing phenylalanine or tryptophan. A D gene is named only where the DNA matches it firmly. Not every row has a clone size; where given, it reads once, few, many or a size class.

abundance: NA; v_gene: TRBV3-1/TRBV3-2; d_gene: NA; j_gene: TRBJ1-2; CDR3nt: TGTGCCAGCAGCCATGGGCGGGGAGGGAACTATGGCTACACCTTC; CDR3aa: CASSHGRGGNYGYTF
abundance: NA; v_gene: TRBV10-2; d_gene: TRBD1; j_gene: TRBJ2-1; CDR3nt: TGCGCCAGCAGTGACCAGGTTCCGGACAGGGGGTTGGATGAGCAGTTCTTC; CDR3aa: CASSDQVPDRGLDEQFF
abundance: NA; v_gene: TRBV30; d_gene: TRBD1; j_gene: TRBJ1-1; CDR3nt: TGTGCCCGCAGGACAGGGGGCTTGGAGGCTGAAGCTTTCTTT; CDR3aa: CARRTGGLEAEAFF
abundance: NA; v_gene: TRBV11-1; d_gene: NA; j_gene: TRBJ2-3; CDR3nt: TGTGCCAGCAGCTTTGGGAAAGGACAACGCACAGATACGCAGTATTTT; CDR3aa: CASSFGKGQRTDTQYF
abundance: NA; v_gene: TRBV6-5; d_gene: TRBD1; j_gene: TRBJ2-7; CDR3nt: TGTGCCACCCGGACAGGGAGTGGTAACTACGAGCAGTACTTC; CDR3aa: CATRTGSGNYEQYF
abundance: NA; v_gene: TRBV6-5; d_gene: TRBD1; j_gene: TRBJ1-2; CDR3nt: TGTGCCAGCAGTTACGGGACAGGGACCCTATGGAGCTACACCTTC; CDR3aa: CASSYGTGTLWSYTF
abundance: NA; v_gene: TRBV19; d_gene: NA; j_gene: TRBJ2-2; CDR3nt: TGTGCCAGTAGTATAGATGAGGGAAGAAACACCGGGGAGCTGTTTTTT; CDR3aa: CASSIDEGRNTGELFF
abundance: NA; v_gene: TRBV7-8; d_gene: TRBD1; j_gene: TRBJ1-2; CDR3nt: TGTGCCAGCAGCGTCGACAGGGACGAGGGCTACACCTTC; CDR3aa: CASSVDRDEGYTF
abundance: NA; v_gene: TRBV4-1; d_gene: TRBD1; j_gene: TRBJ2-2; CDR3nt: TGCGCCAGCAGCCAAGACCCAGGGGGCTACACCGGGGAGCTGTTTTTT; CDR3aa: CASSQDPGGYTGELFF
abundance: NA; v_gene: TRBV3-1/TRBV3-2; d_gene: NA; j_gene: TRBJ2-4; CDR3nt: TGTGCCAGCAGCCCCGGGGGGCCCGGAAACATTCAGTACTTC; CDR3aa: CASSPGGPGNIQYF
abundance: NA; v_gene: TRBV4-2; d_gene: NA; j_gene: TRBJ2-7; CDR3nt: TGTGCCAGCAGCCAAGCCTCAGGGAGGTACGAGCAGTACTTC; CDR3aa: CASSQASGRYEQYF
abundance: NA; v_gene: TRBV3-1/TRBV3-2; d_gene: NA; j_gene: TRBJ2-5; CDR3nt: TGTGCCAGCAGCCAAGATTTTGCGGGGGCTTGGCTGGAGACCCAGTACTTC; CDR3aa: CASSQDFAGAWLETQYF
abundance: NA; v_gene: TRBV28; d_gene: NA; j_gene: TRBJ1-2; CDR3nt: TGTGCCAGCAGGCCTTCGGGGGAAGACTATGGCTACACCTTC; CDR3aa: CASRPSGEDYGYTF
abundance: few; v_gene: TRBV28; d_gene: TRBD1; j_gene: TRBJ1-2; CDR3nt: TGTGCCAGCAGTTTATCGCTAGGGGGCGAAGGCTACACCTTC; CDR3aa: CASSLSLGGEGYTF
abundance: NA; v_gene: TRBV7-2; d_gene: TRBD1; j_gene: TRBJ2-7; CDR3nt: TGTGCCAGCAGCTTTTGGACAGGGGGTAGGGGCGAGCAGTACTTC; CDR3aa: CASSFWTGGRGEQYF
abundance: NA; v_gene: TRBV30; d_gene: NA; j_gene: TRBJ2-5; CDR3nt: TGTGCCTGGACCCGACAGTCAATTGAGACCCAGTACTTC; CDR3aa: CAWTRQSIETQYF
abundance: NA; v_gene: TRBV19; d_gene: NA; j_gene: TRBJ2-7; CDR3nt: TGTGCCAGTAGTATAGAGGGGGGATCCTACGAGCAGTACTTC; CDR3aa: CASSIEGGSYEQYF
abundance: NA; v_gene: TRBV5-6; d_gene: TRBD1; j_gene: TRBJ1-2; CDR3nt: TGTGCCAGCAGCTTGAGGACAGGGGGCGCCCCGGACTATGGCTACACCTTC; CDR3aa: CASSLRTGGAPDYGYTF
abundance: NA; v_gene: TRBV6-5; d_gene: NA; j_gene: TRBJ1-2; CDR3nt: TGTGCCAGCAGTTACTCTCCAGCTAACTATGGCTACACCTTC; CDR3aa: CASSYSPANYGYTF
abundance: NA; v_gene: TRBV13; d_gene: NA; j_gene: TRBJ2-3; CDR3nt: TGTGCCAGCAGCTCATTCAGGGGTGGGACAGATACGCAGTATTTT; CDR3aa: CASSSFRGGTDTQYF
abundance: NA; v_gene: TRBV28; d_gene: TRBD1; j_gene: TRBJ2-7; CDR3nt: TGTGCCAGCAGTAACGACAGGGGCCCAAATGAGCAGTACTTC; CDR3aa: CASSNDRGPNEQYF
abundance: once; v_gene: TRBV12-5; d_gene: TRBD1; j_gene: TRBJ2-5; CDR3nt: TGTGCTAGTGGTTTGGGACAGGGGGGGGTCGAGACCCAGTACTTC; CDR3aa: CASGLGQGGVETQYF
abundance: NA; v_gene: TRBV28; d_gene: TRBD2; j_gene: TRBJ2-3; CDR3nt: TGTGCCAGCAGTTTATTGTCTAGCGGGGGGGTTGATACGCAGTATTTT; CDR3aa: CASSLLSSGGVDTQYF
abundance: NA; v_gene: TRBV29-1; d_gene: TRBD1; j_gene: TRBJ1-4; CDR3nt: TGCAGCGTTGAAGGGCCCCAGGGGGCTAGGGAAAAACTGTTTTTT; CDR3aa: CSVEGPQGAREKLFF
abundance: NA; v_gene: TRBV7-6; d_gene: TRBD1; j_gene: TRBJ1-2; CDR3nt: TGTGCCAGCAGCTTAGGGACAGGGGACCGACGCTACACCTTC; CDR3aa: CASSLGTGDRRYTF
abundance: NA; v_gene: TRBV2; d_gene: NA; j_gene: TRBJ2-2; CDR3nt: TGTGCCAGCAGTGAGAGGCAGGGGAACACCGGGGAGCTGTTTTTT; CDR3aa: CASSERQGNTGELFF
abundance: NA; v_gene: TRBV19; d_gene: NA; j_gene: TRBJ1-2; CDR3nt: TGTGCCAGTAGTATAAATGGAGGTGGCTACACCTTC; CDR3aa: CASSINGGGYTF
abundance: NA; v_gene: TRBV2; d_gene: NA; j_gene: TRBJ1-2; CDR3nt: TGTGCCAGCAGTGACAGGGCCAACTATGGCTACACCTTC; CDR3aa: CASSDRANYGYTF
abundance: NA; v_gene: TRBV7-2; d_gene: TRBD1; j_gene: TRBJ1-6; CDR3nt: TGTGCCAGCAGCTTAGTGGACAGGGAACGGTCACCCCTCCACTTT; CDR3aa: CASSLVDRERSPLHF
abundance: NA; v_gene: TRBV29-1; d_gene: TRBD1; j_gene: TRBJ1-4; CDR3nt: TGCAGCGCTAGGACAGGGGGCTCAACTAATGAAAAACTGTTTTTT; CDR3aa: CSARTGGSTNEKLFF
abundance: once; v_gene: TRBV10-3; d_gene: TRBD1; j_gene: TRBJ1-6; CDR3nt: TGTGCCATCAGTACCGGGACAGGGACCATTTCACCCCTCCACTTT; CDR3aa: CAISTGTGTISPLHF
abundance: NA; v_gene: TRBV3-1/TRBV3-2; d_gene: NA; j_gene: TRBJ2-1; CDR3nt: TGTGCCAGCAGCCAAGATTCTGCGGGGAGTGTGTTCTTC; CDR3aa: CASSQDSAGSVFF
abundance: NA; v_gene: TRBV19; d_gene: TRBD2; j_gene: TRBJ2-1; CDR3nt: TGTGCCAGTAGTGCGACTAGCCAAATTTACAATGAGCAGTTCTTC; CDR3aa: CASSATSQIYNEQFF
abundance: NA; v_gene: TRBV5-4; d_gene: NA; j_gene: TRBJ2-7; CDR3nt: TGTGCCAGCAGCTTGGGGCAGGGGCTCACCTACGAGCAGTACTTC; CDR3aa: CASSLGQGLTYEQYF
abundance: NA; v_gene: TRBV5-8; d_gene: NA; j_gene: TRBJ2-3; CDR3nt: TGTGCCAGCAGCTGGGGGAGTAGCGGCGCAGATACGCAGTATTTT; CDR3aa: CASSWGSSGADTQYF
abundance: NA; v_gene: TRBV2; d_gene: TRBD1; j_gene: TRBJ2-2; CDR3nt: TGTGCCAGCGCGACAGGGCAAGCCGGGGAGCTGTTTTTT; CDR3aa: CASATGQAGELFF
abundance: NA; v_gene: TRBV5-5; d_gene: TRBD1; j_gene: TRBJ1-1; CDR3nt: TGTGCCAGCAGTCTAGGACAGGGGGCTGTTGAAGCTTTCTTT; CDR3aa: CASSLGQGAVEAFF
abundance: NA; v_gene: TRBV30; d_gene: NA; j_gene: TRBJ1-1; CDR3nt: TGTGCCTGGAGTAATGAGGGAGTCACTGAAGCTTTCTTT; CDR3aa: CAWSNEGVTEAFF
abundance: NA; v_gene: TRBV7-8; d_gene: NA; j_gene: TRBJ2-5; CDR3nt: TGTGCCAGCAGCCCGTGGGCCCAGACCCAGTACTTC; CDR3aa: CASSPWAQTQYF
abundance: NA; v_gene: TRBV28; d_gene: TRBD1; j_gene: TRBJ1-1; CDR3nt: TGTGCCAGCAGTTCCCCAGGACAGGGGATCGCGAACACTGAAGCTTTCTTT; CDR3aa: CASSSPGQGIANTEAFF
abundance: NA; v_gene: TRBV3-1/TRBV3-2; d_gene: TRBD1; j_gene: TRBJ2-5; CDR3nt: TGTGCCAGCAGCCAGGCCGGACAGGGCCCCGGGACCCAGTACTTC; CDR3aa: CASSQAGQGPGTQYF
abundance: NA; v_gene: TRBV5-1; d_gene: TRBD2; j_gene: TRBJ2-2; CDR3nt: TGCGCCAGCAGCCCCAGCTCGGGACTAGCGGTGAACACCGGGGAGCTGTTTTTT; CDR3aa: CASSPSSGLAVNTGELFF
abundance: NA; v_gene: TRBV11-2; d_gene: TRBD1; j_gene: TRBJ2-1; CDR3nt: TGTGCCAGCAGCCCACAGGGGGCGCGAAATGAGCAGTTCTTC; CDR3aa: CASSPQGARNEQFF
abundance: NA; v_gene: TRBV27; d_gene: NA; j_gene: TRBJ2-1; CDR3nt: TGTGCCAGCAGTTTATCCCGGGGTCGCGATGAGCAGTTCTTC; CDR3aa: CASSLSRGRDEQFF
abundance: NA; v_gene: TRBV9; d_gene: NA; j_gene: TRBJ2-3; CDR3nt: TGTGCCAGCAGCGTAATCGGAGGTGGCACAGATACGCAGTATTTT; CDR3aa: CASSVIGGGTDTQYF
abundance: NA; v_gene: TRBV27; d_gene: NA; j_gene: TRBJ1-4; CDR3nt: TGTGCCAGCAGTCCCGGGGGGGTAAGAGAAAAACTGTTTTTT; CDR3aa: CASSPGGVREKLFF
abundance: NA; v_gene: TRBV2; d_gene: NA; j_gene: TRBJ2-7; CDR3nt: TGTGCCAGCATAGGGGGACACTCCTACGAGCAGTACTTC; CDR3aa: CASIGGHSYEQYF
abundance: NA; v_gene: TRBV5-1; d_gene: NA; j_gene: TRBJ2-2; CDR3nt: TGCGCCAGCAGCTTAACAGGTTCCGGGGAGCTGTTTTTT; CDR3aa: CASSLTGSGELFF
abundance: NA; v_gene: TRBV10-1; d_gene: NA; j_gene: TRBJ2-2; CDR3nt: TGCGCCAGCAGTGAAAGGGGTGCCGGGGAGCTGTTTTTT; CDR3aa: CASSERGAGELFF
abundance: NA; v_gene: TRBV30; d_gene: TRBD1; j_gene: TRBJ1-6; CDR3nt: TGTGCCTGGAGCCGACAGGGGAAAGACTCCTATAATTCACCCCTCCACTTT; CDR3aa: CAWSRQGKDSYNSPLHF